The 29 T cell receptor beta chains listed next were all sequenced from one sample in a study of T-cell reconstitution after alpha-beta-depleted transplantation in children. During its preparation, the TCRbeta library received unique molecular identifiers. TCRdb re-derived calls from the PCR reads in MiXCR, one entry per CDR3 protein. The sample holds 750,000 to 950,000 distinct CDR3 sequences, under 20% seen once. Sequencing was performed on PBMCs, mostly from graft donor cells, taken 360 days after TCRalphabeta/CD19-depleted stem cell transplant. Receptors originate from a male patient between 10 and 17 years old who had a stem cell transplant for acute lymphoblastic leukemia, so the T cells may come from the graft donor.

The chain uses TRBV18 and TRBJ2-5, with D maybe TRBD2 (5 bases). Germline CDR1 reads KGHSH; CDR2 reads LQKENI. Between the trimmed V and J ends, which lost 3 bases and 5 bases, there was a span of 19 bases. This CDR3 region has 16 residues. The CDR3, as DNA: TGTGCCAGCTCACCTAAGCGAAGAGGGCAGGAGGAGACCCAGTACTTC. It yields the protein CASSPKRRGQEETQYF.

The table lists this clonotype with a few counts. This chain joins TRBV7-3 and TRBJ2-3, with TRBD2 matching over 7 bases. The CDR3 runs 16 residues. From germline, CDR1 is SGHTA and CDR2 FQGTGA. Trimming took 3 bases from V and 2 from J; bases not matched to a gene: 8. The CDR3 DNA reads as TGTGCCAGCAGCTTTTCCGGCGGGGGATTCACAGATACGCAGTATTTT. Protein sequence: CASSFSGGGFTDTQYF.

Ten or more counts support this clonotype. The chain couples TRBV12-3 or TRBV12-4 to TRBJ2-1; weak D call: TRBD2 (5 bases). With 5 bases removed from V and 2 bases from J, the gap between germline ends came to 19 bases. The CDR3 covers 17 residues. The CDR3, as DNA: TGTGCCAGCAGTCTGACACCCCTAGCTTATGCCTACAATGAGCAGTTCTTC. As protein: CASSLTPLAYAYNEQFF.

The chain combines TRBV5-6 with TRBJ2-1, with 11 bases matching TRBD2. The V gene end was trimmed by 3 bases and the J gene end by 9 bases; junction bases not matched to a gene: 11. CDR1 and CDR2 from the germline V gene are SGHDT and YYEEEE. This CDR3 comprises 16 residues. The CDR3 DNA sequence: TGTGCCAGCAGCTCCGCTACTAGCGGGAGTAGAGGTGAGCAGTTCTTC. It yields the protein CASSSATSGSRGEQFF.

The chain couples TRBV19 to TRBJ2-7; tentative D call: TRBD2 (5 bases). CDR3 length: 14 amino acids. Germline V gene lookup returns CDR1 LNHDA and CDR2 SQIVND (reference sequence). Between the trimmed V and J ends, which lost 3 bases and 0 bases, there was a span of 9 bases. The CDR3 sequence: CASSMAAGSYEQYF. CDR3 sequence (DNA): TGTGCCAGTAGTATGGCGGCGGGCTCCTACGAGCAGTACTTC.

The chain has TRBV12-3 or TRBV12-4 and TRBJ1-1; 8 bases line up with TRBD1. This CDR3 contains 13 residues. After removal of 6 bases from V and 10 bases from J, the junction contained 10 bases not matched to a gene. The CDR3 region is CASRQTGEPPAFF. CDR3 sequence (DNA): TGTGCCAGCAGACAGACAGGGGAACCTCCAGCTTTCTTT.

This clonotype has just a few counts. The chain joins TRBV29-1 to TRBJ2-7, with 8 bases fitting TRBD2. The length of the CDR3 is 15 residues. Germline CDR1 SQVTM, CDR2 ANQGSEA. J was trimmed by 2 bases and V by 0 bases; bases with no gene match: 6. CDR3 bases: TGCAGCGTTGAAGAAACGCGGGAGGCCCCCTACGAGCAGTACTTC. Translated, it gives CSVEETREAPYEQYF.

J is TRBJ2-3 and V is TRBV7-2, with unresolved D. CDR3 length: 15 residues. The V gene lost 5 bases and the J gene lost 6 bases, with 18 bases spanning the gap. Germline V CDR1 and CDR2: SGHTA, FQGNSA. CDR3 loop: CASSPTGRIADTQYF. Written as DNA, the CDR3 is TGTGCCAGCAGCCCCACTGGGCGGATTGCGGATACGCAGTATTTT. The variable domain in full, completed from reference TRBV7-2 and TRBJ2-3, reads GAGVSQSPSNKVTEKGKDVELRCDPISGHTALYWYRQSLGQGLEFLIYFQGNSAPDKSGLPSDRFSAERTGGSVSTLTIQRTQQEDSAVYLCASSPTGRIADTQYFGPGTRLTVL.

This clonotype has just a few counts. The genes are TRBV11-2 and TRBJ2-3; no definite D call. Trimming cost V 5 bases and J 0 bases, with 24 bases left between them. The CDR3 sequence is 19 residues long. CDR1 is SGHAT and CDR2 is FQNNGV in the germline V gene. The CDR3: CASSPLLRTRLPSTDTQYF. The CDR3 DNA reads TGTGCCAGCAGCCCATTACTTCGGACGCGCCTACCTAGCACAGATACGCAGTATTTT.

CDR3: CASSLYEGVAYNEQFF. In nucleotides, the CDR3 is TGTGCCAGCAGCTTATATGAAGGGGTGGCCTACAATGAGCAGTTCTTC. V usage is TRBV7-8 and J usage is TRBJ2-1; possible D gene TRBD1, 5 bases. Germline V gene lookup returns CDR1 SGHVS and CDR2 FQNEAQ. V was trimmed by 2 bases and J by 2 bases, leaving 13 bases between them. The CDR3 spans 16 residues.

This clonotype has at least ten counts. The rearrangement joins TRBV5-1 to TRBJ2-2, with D possibly being TRBD1 or TRBD2 (5 bases each). V shed 2 bases and J shed 1 base, with 15 bases lying between them. Germline V gene lookup returns CDR1 SGHRS and CDR2 YFSETQ. This CDR3 contains 17 residues. The CDR3 is CASSFHPGTVNTGELFF. The CDR3 nucleotides read TGCGCCAGCAGCTTTCATCCCGGGACGGTGAACACCGGGGAGCTGTTTTTT.

This clonotype has only a few counts. V gene TRBV12-3 or TRBV12-4 combines with J gene TRBJ2-7; 8 nucleotides line up with TRBD1. The CDR3 is made up of 14 amino acids. The junction had 8 bases not matched to a gene; V was cut back by 3 bases and J by 7 bases. The CDR3 reads CASSFGDRGREQYF. The CDR3 DNA follows: TGTGCCAGCAGTTTCGGAGACAGGGGCAGGGAGCAGTACTTC.

This clonotype was seen only a few times. The chain employs TRBV7-2 and TRBJ2-1, with 10 bases fitting TRBD1. The CDR3 contains 14 residues. Trimming removed 5 bases from V and 8 bases from J; junction bases left unmatched: 6. From germline, CDR1 is SGHTA and CDR2 FQGNSA. CDR3 loop: CASSTGQGLDEQFF. In nucleotides, the CDR3 is TGTGCCAGCAGCACGGGACAGGGGCTAGATGAGCAGTTCTTC.

This clonotype was counted only a few times. The chain couples TRBV7-9 to TRBJ2-7; D call uncertain. The CDR3 has 13 residues. Germline loops: CDR1 SEHNR, CDR2 FQNEAQ (reference sequence). Trimming took 7 bases from V and 3 from J, leaving 13 bases between them. This CDR3 is CASTRIGHYEQYF. The CDR3 DNA follows: TGTGCCAGCACCCGAATAGGCCACTACGAGCAGTACTTC. The variable domain in full, completed from reference TRBV7-9 and TRBJ2-7, reads DTGVSQNPRHKITKRGQNVTFRCDPISEHNRLYWYRQTLGQGPEFLTYFQNEAQLEKSRLLSDRFSAERPKGSFSTLEIQRTEQGDSAMYLCASTRIGHYEQYFGPGTRLTVT.

This chain connects TRBV4-1 to TRBJ2-1, with 13 bases matching TRBD2. This CDR3 region has 18 residues. Trimming removed 2 bases from V and 7 bases from J; junction bases left unmatched: 11. Per the germline V gene, CDR1 is MGHRA and CDR2 is YSYEKL. The CDR3 loop is CASSQIYWATSGGNEQFF. For the CDR3, the DNA is TGCGCCAGCAGCCAAATATACTGGGCGACTAGCGGGGGGAATGAGCAGTTCTTC.

The chain has TRBV20-1 and TRBJ2-1; 11 bases map to TRBD2. Germline CDR1 and CDR2: DFQATT and SNEGSKA (reference sequence). Trimming took 0 bases from V and 14 from J; bases not matched to a gene: 6. CDR3 length: 13 amino acids. The DNA for the CDR3 is TGCAGTGCTAGAGACCCACCGACTAGCGGGGAGTTCTTC. It translates to CSARDPPTSGEFF.

The V call is TRBV29-1, the J call TRBJ2-1; D is ambiguous. Germline CDR1 SQVTM, CDR2 ANQGSEA. CDR3 size: 12 residues. Trimming took off 3 bases at V and 5 bases at J, with 8 bases between the two ends. The CDR3 here is CSVDILDNEQFF. DNA for the CDR3: TGCAGCGTTGATATCTTGGACAATGAGCAGTTCTTC.

This clonotype was picked up a small number of times. The V call is TRBV5-1, the J call TRBJ2-7; the match to TRBD2 covers 11 bases. The CDR3 is 15 amino acids. V shed 5 bases, J shed 4 bases, and the junction held 8 bases outside the gene matches. Germline CDR1 and CDR2: SGHRS and YFSETQ. The CDR3 loop is CASRTGTSGIYEQYF. The CDR3 DNA reads TGCGCCAGCAGGACCGGGACTAGCGGAATATACGAGCAGTACTTC.

This clonotype was counted only a few times. This chain links TRBV20-1 with TRBJ2-5, with D possibly TRBD2 on 6 matching bases. The CDR3 contains 13 residues. The ends were cut back, 5 bases at V and 2 bases at J, with 12 bases in the middle. Germline V gene data show CDR1 as DFQATT and CDR2 as SNEGSKA (reference sequence). Here the CDR3 reads CSAPRGTQETQYF. The CDR3 DNA is TGCAGTGCTCCCCGGGGGACTCAAGAGACCCAGTACTTC.

The chain employs TRBV20-1 and TRBJ2-7, with D tentatively TRBD1 or TRBD2 (5 bases each). The CDR3 runs 15 residues. Deletions cut 2 bases from V and 3 bases from J, with 17 bases between. The germline V gene has CDR1 DFQATT and CDR2 SNEGSKA (reference sequence). Here the CDR3 reads CSARLGVSVNYEQYF. CDR3 coding DNA: TGCAGTGCTAGATTGGGGGTAAGCGTCAACTACGAGCAGTACTTC.

This clonotype was observed a handful of times. V usage is TRBV18 and J usage is TRBJ2-1, with a tentative D call TRBD2 (8 bases). This CDR3 spans 16 amino acids. Germline V lookup: CDR1 KGHSH, CDR2 LQKENI. V lost 3 bases, J lost 6 bases, and 18 bases lay in between. In nucleotides, the CDR3 is TGTGCCAGCTCACCCTCCTCCGGGAGGGGGCTCAATGAGCAGTTCTTC. This codes for CASSPSSGRGLNEQFF.

The chain recombines TRBV6-1 with TRBJ1-6; the D gene is possibly TRBD1 (6 bases). This CDR3 contains 13 residues. Germline CDR1 reads MNHNS; CDR2 reads SASEGT. Trimming removed 6 bases at V and 9 bases at J, with 12 bases between. Here the CDR3 DNA reads TGTGCCAGCAGGGGGGGGGCGAGTTCACCCCTCCACTTT. It encodes CASRGGASSPLHF.

The rearrangement uses TRBV7-3 and TRBJ2-2; TRBD1 aligns across 7 bases. The CDR3 is made up of 15 amino acids. V gave up 5 bases and J gave up 4 bases; unmatched junction bases: 7. In germline, CDR1 is SGHTA, CDR2 FQGTGA. The CDR3: CASSPPGQSTGELFF. CDR3 in DNA: TGTGCCAGCAGCCCCCCGGGACAGAGCACCGGGGAGCTGTTTTTT.

The V gene is TRBV5-1, the J gene TRBJ1-6, with D possibly matching TRBD1 (6 bases). The V and J ends lost 1 base and 6 bases respectively, with 14 bases between them. Germline assignment: CDR1 SGHRS and CDR2 YFSETQ. CDR3 size: 16 residues. CDR3 region: CASSLIQGQGNSPLHF. In DNA, the CDR3 is TGCGCCAGCAGCTTGATACAGGGCCAGGGTAATTCACCCCTCCACTTT.

This clonotype has ten or more counts. The CDR3 DNA reads as TGTGCCAGCAGAGCTACTAGCGGGGGGGACAATGAGCAGTTCTTC. Its translation: CASRATSGGDNEQFF. The rearrangement uses TRBV6-2 or TRBV6-3 and TRBJ2-1, with 13 nucleotides matching TRBD2. Germline trimming cut 6 bases from V and 5 bases from J; bases unmatched to any gene: 4. The CDR3 contains 15 residues. Germline V CDR1 and CDR2: MNHEY, SVGEGT.

This clonotype turned up a few times. The chain combines TRBV4-1 with TRBJ2-7; TRBD2 matches at 11 bases. V shed 0 bases and J 2 bases; nucleotides not matched to a gene: 6. The CDR3 totals 17 residues. Germline V lookup: CDR1 MGHRA, CDR2 YSYEKL. The CDR3 DNA sequence: TGCGCCAGCAGCCAAGATCTTTGGGGACTAGCGGCCTACGAGCAGTACTTC. This sequence encodes CASSQDLWGLAAYEQYF.

The rearrangement uses TRBV10-3 and TRBJ2-7, with TRBD1 as a possible D gene (5 bases). V lost 3 bases and J lost 2, with 5 bases in between. This CDR3 has 12 amino acids. Per germline, CDR1 ENHRY and CDR2 SYGVKD. CDR3 in amino acids: CAISDRAYEQYF. The CDR3 nucleotides are TGTGCCATCAGTGACAGGGCCTACGAGCAGTACTTC.

This clonotype came up a few times. The chain recombines TRBV20-1 with TRBJ2-1; weak D call: TRBD2 (5 bases). The CDR3 has 14 amino acids. CDR1 is DFQATT, CDR2 SNEGSKA, per germline (reference sequence). V was trimmed by 4 bases and J by 0 bases, leaving 10 bases between them. The CDR3 DNA reads as TGCAGTGCTAAGGACTTGAGCTCCTACAATGAGCAGTTCTTC. It yields the protein CSAKDLSSYNEQFF.

J is TRBJ1-1 and V is TRBV11-1; 10 bases are shared with TRBD1. In germline, CDR1 is SGHAT, CDR2 FQDESV (reference sequence). The CDR3 is made up of 19 amino acids. The junction had 13 bases not matched to a gene; V was cut back by 3 bases and J by 0 bases. CDR3 DNA sequence: TGTGCCAGCAGCTTGGGACAGGGGACCCTACTACACTTGAACACTGAAGCTTTCTTT. Amino acids: CASSLGQGTLLHLNTEAFF.